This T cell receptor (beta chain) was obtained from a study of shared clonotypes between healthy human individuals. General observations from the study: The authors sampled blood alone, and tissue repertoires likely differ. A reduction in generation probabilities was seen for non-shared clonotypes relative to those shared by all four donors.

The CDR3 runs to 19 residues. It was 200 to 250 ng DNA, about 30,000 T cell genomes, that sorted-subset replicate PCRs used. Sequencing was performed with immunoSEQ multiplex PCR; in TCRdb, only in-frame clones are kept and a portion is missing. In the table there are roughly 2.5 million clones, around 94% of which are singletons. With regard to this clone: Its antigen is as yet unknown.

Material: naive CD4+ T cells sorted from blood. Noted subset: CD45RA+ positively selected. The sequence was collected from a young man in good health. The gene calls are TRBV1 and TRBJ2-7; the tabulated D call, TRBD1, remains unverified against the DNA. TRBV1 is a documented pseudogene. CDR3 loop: CTSSQDIIGRSHPIYEQYF. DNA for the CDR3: TGCACCAGCAGCCAAGATATTATAGGCAGGTCGCACCCAATCTACGAGCAGTACTTC.